This T cell receptor beta chain was sequenced during a study of T cells in Graves' hyperthyroidism and ophthalmopathy. CDR1 and CDR2 from the germline V gene are KGHSH and LQKENI. The CDR3 is 13 residues long. The V gene lost 2 bases and the J gene lost 5 bases, with 9 bases spanning the gap. Study outcomes and limitations: Expanded thyroid clonotypes (above 0.001) were mostly also found in blood.

In its sample, this clonotype was seen a few times. Its specificity is unknown. Under 3 months was the duration of disease in ophthalmopathy patients, who also had a Clinical Activity Score of at least 3 and a NOSPECS grade of at least 4. Uncontrolled infection, other autoimmune disease, pregnancy or lactation excluded patients. Diagnosing involved the use of clinical symptoms, serum thyroxine and TRAb, thyroid ultrasound and orbital computed tomography. RNA transcripts provided the source from which TCR beta CDR3 regions were amplified. First-round RT-PCR targeting the TCR CDR3 was performed with the HTBI primer set. TCRdb reanalysed the multiplex PCR reads using MiXCR and keeps one entry per CDR3 protein. Of roughly 520,000 distinct CDR3 sequences in the sample, approximately 24% were seen once.

Sequencing was done on a sample of blood. The clonotype originates from a woman aged 25 to 39 with Graves' ophthalmopathy. V usage is TRBV18 and J usage is TRBJ1-2; D gene uncertain. Written as DNA, the CDR3 is TGTGCCAGCTCACCAAAGCTGGGGTATGGCTACACCTTC. It translates to CASSPKLGYGYTF.